Each of the 9 T cell receptor beta chains below was sequenced from the same sample in a study of T-cell memory formation after mild COVID-19. MiXCR, run by TCRdb on the 5' RACE reads, gives a single entry per CDR3 protein. This table has 250,000 to 350,000 distinct CDR3 sequences, 15% to 20% appearing once. Input material: PBMCs or a T cell subset sorted from them (not recorded which). The receptors originated from a man between 18 and 35 years old who had mild COVID-19 (a few samples of this study predate the infection). Cell type and time point are not known.

This clonotype has just a few counts. The chain couples TRBV5-4 to TRBJ2-2, with D possibly being TRBD1 (6 bases). The V gene lost 3 bases and the J gene lost 2 bases, with 11 bases spanning the gap. Germline CDR1 is SGHNT and CDR2 is YYREEE (reference sequence). This CDR3 is 15 amino acids long. As DNA, the CDR3 is TGTGCCAGCAGCTGGGGGACATCAAACACCGGGGAGCTGTTTTTT. Its protein product is CASSWGTSNTGELFF. The full variable domain, rest sourced from reference TRBV5-4 and TRBJ2-2, is ETGVTQSPTHLIKTRGQQVTLRCSSQSGHNTVSWYQQALGQGPQFIFQYYREEENGRGNFPPRFSGLQFPNYSSELNVNALELDDSALYLCASSWGTSNTGELFFGEGSRLTVL.

The chain is built from TRBV18 and TRBJ1-5, with D unclear. CDR1 KGHSH and CDR2 LQKENI come from the germline V gene. The CDR3 loop spans 12 amino acids. Trimming left V 3 bases short and J 7 bases short, with 7 bases between. CDR3 DNA: TGTGCCAGCTCACCGGGTCGACAGCCCCAGCATTTT. This gives the protein CASSPGRQPQHF.

V and J are TRBV25-1 and TRBJ2-7; 9 nucleotides agree with TRBD2. The germline CDR1 and CDR2 sequences are MGHDK and SYGVNS. This CDR3 contains 15 residues. The J segment lost 6 bases and the V segment lost 4 bases, leaving 10 bases of the junction unmatched. DNA for the CDR3: TGTGCCAGCAGTGGACTAGCGGAGCGGGGGCTCGAGCAGTACGTC. Translated, it gives CASSGLAERGLEQYV.

This clonotype was detected only a few times. The J gene is TRBJ2-2, the V gene TRBV4-1, with D uncertain. CDR1 is MGHRA, CDR2 YSYEKL, per germline. CDR3 length: 14 residues. V lost 0 bases and J lost 10, with 12 bases in between. The CDR3 coding sequence is TGCGCCAGCAGCCAAGAAACCGGGCTCGTGGAGCTGTTTTTT. Translation: CASSQETGLVELFF.

This clonotype has a count of ten or more. The chain couples TRBV5-4 to TRBJ2-1; possibly TRBD1 for D (6 bases). Germline V gives CDR1 SGHNT, CDR2 YYREEE (reference sequence). V was clipped by 4 bases and J by 10 bases, with 12 bases between them. The CDR3 totals 12 residues. The CDR3 is CASSETGREQFF. DNA for the CDR3: TGTGCCAGCAGCGAGACAGGACGCGAGCAGTTCTTC.

The chain couples TRBV7-9 to TRBJ2-7, with D maybe TRBD2 (5 bases). The CDR3 runs 13 residues. V shed 5 bases and J shed 3 bases, with 11 bases lying between them. Germline lookup yields CDR1 SEHNR and CDR2 FQNEAQ (reference sequence). CDR3 protein: CASSAGGGYEQYF. The CDR3 DNA is TGTGCCAGCAGCGCCGGAGGCGGCTACGAGCAGTACTTC.

The J gene is TRBJ1-2, the V gene TRBV7-9; D unresolved. V was shortened by 1 base and J by 8 bases, with 8 bases between the two germline ends. Germline V gene sequence: CDR1 SEHNR, CDR2 FQNEAQ (reference sequence). The CDR3 covers 12 residues. Here the CDR3 DNA reads TGTGCCAGCAGCTTAGACCAGTGGGGCTACACCTTC. Protein sequence: CASSLDQWGYTF.

This sequence joins TRBV11-2 and TRBJ1-2, with D unclear. This CDR3 spans 14 amino acids. V dropped 1 base and J dropped 14 bases, with 20 bases sitting between them. Germline lookup yields CDR1 SGHAT and CDR2 FQNNGV. In DNA form, the CDR3 reads TGTGCCAGCAGCTTAGGGGTCGGGCCACGAGGAAGGACCTTC. This sequence encodes CASSLGVGPRGRTF.

This clonotype was observed at least ten times. The CDR3 here is CASSLVGTTNEKLFF. CDR3 nucleotides: TGCGCCAGCAGCTTGGTCGGGACAACTAATGAAAAACTGTTTTTT. The chain couples TRBV5-1 to TRBJ1-4; D is undetermined. Germline CDR1 is SGHRS and CDR2 is YFSETQ. This CDR3 contains 15 residues. V dropped 0 bases and J dropped 0 bases, with 6 bases sitting between them.